The sequence of this T cell receptor (beta chain) was determined in a study of chemoradiotherapy in HPV16-positive cancers. Study-level background: Candidate HPV-specific T-cell clones and common TCR motifs came from functional assays in a couple of HPV16-positive patients. Study outcomes and limitations: HPV-responsive T-cell expansion during chemoradiotherapy was linked to improved recurrence-free survival in HPV16-positive patients. The functional HPV-specific definition rests on just two HPV16-positive patients.

Profiled with immunoSEQ multiplex PCR; TCRdb holds only in-frame clones, not every one. The sample shows some 19,000 clones, more than 75% of them seen only once. As to this clone: The target antigen is unknown.

The input for sequencing was blood, taken from a patient who underwent chemoradiotherapy. The receptor was derived from a human donor with HPV-associated anogenital cancer.

CDR3 residues: CASSGLDSSYEQYF. CDR3 coding DNA: TGTGCCAGCAGCGGCCTGGATTCATCCTACGAGCAGTACTTC. The V call is TRBV7-9, the J call TRBJ2-7; D is ambiguous. Germline CDR1 SEHNR, CDR2 FQNEAQ (reference sequence). Trimming took 5 bases from V and 1 from J, leaving 12 bases between them. The CDR3 runs to 14 residues.